This entry lists 30 T cell receptor beta chains sequenced from one sample in a study of cytomegalovirus exposure and HLA in healthy donors. Primers for the PCR totalled 60 Vbeta and 13 Jbeta. Profiling relied on immunoSEQ multiplex PCR, and the TCRdb table lists in-frame clones only, not all of them. The sample includes 100,000 to 150,000 clones, under 90% seen only once; the top ten take 4%. The sample was PBMCs. Source of these receptors: a woman between 40 and 50 years old in good health and CMV-seronegative.

The chain is built from TRBV5-6 and TRBJ2-3; D gene unclear. Germline assignment: CDR1 SGHDT and CDR2 YYEEEE. V lost 3 bases to trimming and J lost 0 bases, with 14 bases between them. This CDR3 is 16 amino acids long. The CDR3 region is CASSSWSFTSTDTQYF. CDR3 DNA sequence: TGTGCCAGCAGCTCCTGGTCTTTTACTAGCACAGATACGCAGTATTTT.

The chain uses TRBV29-1 and TRBJ2-7; the match to TRBD1 covers 8 bases. The CDR3 has 14 amino acids. V lost 4 bases, J lost 3 bases, and 8 bases stayed unmatched. Per germline, CDR1 SQVTM and CDR2 ANQGSEA. CDR3 loop: CSVAGDRGYYEQYF. The CDR3 bases are TGCAGCGTTGCCGGTGACAGGGGCTACTACGAGCAGTACTTC.

In this sample, this clone turned up a few times. The J gene is TRBJ1-4, the V gene TRBV5-1, with 8 nucleotides matching TRBD1. Looked up from germline, CDR1 is SGHRS and CDR2 is YFSETQ. The CDR3 is 15 residues long. V shed 3 bases, J shed 8 bases, and the junction held 9 bases outside the gene matches. This CDR3 reads CASSSGQGLREKLFF. DNA of the CDR3: TGCGCCAGCAGCTCCGGACAGGGCTTACGGGAAAAACTGTTTTTT.

The chain recombines TRBV7-2 with TRBJ2-3, with 9 bases that match TRBD2. CDR1 is SGHTA and CDR2 is FQGNSA in the germline V gene. CDR3 size: 16 residues. Trimming took 4 bases from V and 2 from J; bases not matched to a gene: 7. Here the CDR3 DNA reads TGTGCCAGCAGCTCCCCGCGGGGGGGCTTCACAGATACGCAGTATTTT. It encodes CASSSPRGGFTDTQYF.

This clone was seen a few times. In nucleotides, the CDR3 is TGTGCCAGCTTGGGCCCTGCCGGTGAAAAACTGTTTTTT. It encodes CASLGPAGEKLFF. This chain links TRBV6-6 with TRBJ1-4; D call uncertain. This CDR3 is 13 amino acids long. Germline V CDR1 and CDR2: MNHNY, SVGAGI (reference sequence). The V end was cut by 8 bases, the J end by 7 bases, with 14 bases between.

The chain uses TRBV6-5 and TRBJ2-7; TRBD2 agrees at 7 bases. The CDR3 totals 15 residues. With 4 bases clipped from V and 3 bases from J, the junction kept 9 bases outside the gene matches. Germline CDR1 is MNHEY and CDR2 is SVGAGI. The CDR3 DNA is TGTGCCAGCAGTTTAGCGCTAGCGGTCATCTACGAGCAGTACTTC. Amino acids: CASSLALAVIYEQYF.

The chain has TRBV27 and TRBJ1-6; 8 nucleotides align to TRBD1. The CDR3 runs 14 residues. The germline CDR1 and CDR2 sequences are MNHEY and SMNVEV (reference sequence). Germline trimming cut 2 bases from V and 7 bases from J; bases unmatched to any gene: 1. CDR3 bases: TGTGCCAGCAGTTTAAGACAGGGGAATTCACCCCTCCACTTT. It is translated as CASSLRQGNSPLHF.

The V call is TRBV6-5, the J call TRBJ1-6; tentative D call: TRBD1 (6 bases). CDR3 length: 16 amino acids. Trimming removed 4 bases at V and 1 base at J, with 11 bases between. Germline lookup yields CDR1 MNHEY and CDR2 SVGAGI. Here the CDR3 DNA reads TGTGCCAGCAGTTCCATCAGGGGTTCCTATAATTCACCCCTCCACTTT. Protein product: CASSSIRGSYNSPLHF.

V and J are TRBV4-1 and TRBJ2-3, with TRBD1 as a possible D gene (5 bases). This CDR3 spans 16 amino acids. Germline CDR1 reads MGHRA; CDR2 reads YSYEKL. The germline V and J ends were trimmed by 2 bases and 3 bases, with 15 bases remaining between them. The CDR3: CASSQPWGGGTDTQYF. The CDR3 region has the DNA TGCGCCAGCAGCCAACCGTGGGGCGGTGGGACAGATACGCAGTATTTT.

The V and J genes are TRBV19 and TRBJ1-1, with D perhaps matching TRBD1 (6 bases). The CDR3 extends over 14 amino acids. With 7 bases removed from V and 4 bases from J, the gap between germline ends came to 16 bases. The germline CDR1 and CDR2 sequences are LNHDA and SQIVND (reference sequence). The CDR3 spells CASTYPRGGTEAFF. The CDR3 DNA follows: TGTGCCAGTACTTACCCCAGGGGTGGCACTGAAGCTTTCTTT.

With regard to this clone: This same CDR3 is encoded by further DNA sequences in the sample. This sequence joins TRBV6-5 and TRBJ2-7; TRBD1 aligns across 11 bases. The CDR3 is 14 residues long. With V trimmed by 6 bases and J by 2 bases, 3 bases remained unmatched. Germline CDR1 MNHEY, CDR2 SVGAGI. The CDR3 DNA reads TGTGCCAGCAGCAGGGACAGGGGGGCCTACGAGCAGTACTTC. Encoded protein: CASSRDRGAYEQYF.

This clone was counted between two and nine times. The rearrangement joins TRBV6-1 to TRBJ2-7; 8 nucleotides align to TRBD1. Trimming at V came to 7 bases and at J to 2 bases, leaving 7 bases not matched to a gene. The CDR3 totals 14 residues. From germline, CDR1 is MNHNS and CDR2 SASEGT. CDR3 protein: CASMKTGAPYEQYF. The CDR3 DNA reads TGTGCCAGCATGAAGACAGGGGCCCCCTACGAGCAGTACTTC.

The chain recombines TRBV11-2 with TRBJ2-1; TRBD2 is a possible D gene (6 bases). The CDR3 consists of 13 residues. The V end lost 5 bases, the J end lost 6 bases, and 11 bases lay between the germline ends. The V gene's germline CDR1 is SGHAT and CDR2 FQNNGV. CDR3: CASSPGLSNEQFF. The CDR3 DNA is TGTGCCAGCAGCCCGGGACTCTCCAATGAGCAGTTCTTC. The whole variable domain, filled in from reference TRBV11-2 and TRBJ2-1, reads EAGVAQSPRYKIIEKRQSVAFWCNPISGHATLYWYQQILGQGPKLLIQFQNNGVVDDSQLPKDRFSAERLKGVDSTLKIQPAKLEDSAVYLCASSPGLSNEQFFGPGTRLTVL.

The rearrangement links TRBV27 to TRBJ2-7, with 10 bases aligning to TRBD2. The CDR3 runs 16 residues. The ends lost 4 bases at V and 0 bases at J; junction bases unmatched: 6. The V gene's germline CDR1 is MNHEY and CDR2 SMNVEV (reference sequence). The DNA for the CDR3 is TGTGCCAGCAGTTCTCTCCTAGCGGGGGACTCCTACGAGCAGTACTTC. Translating it yields CASSSLLAGDSYEQYF.

This clone occurred once. DNA for the CDR3: TGCGCCCGATCGGAGACAGGGTTTGTAGGAAATGAAAAACTGTTTTTT. This gives the protein CARSETGFVGNEKLFF. The rearrangement joins TRBV5-1 to TRBJ1-4, with 7 bases matching TRBD1. V shed 10 bases, J shed 5 bases, and the junction held 17 bases outside the gene matches. This CDR3 has 16 residues. The germline V gene has CDR1 SGHRS and CDR2 YFSETQ.

This chain uses TRBV4-2 with TRBJ2-5; 12 bases align to TRBD2. Per the germline V gene, CDR1 is LGHNA and CDR2 is YNFKEQ. The trim removed 2 bases at V and 4 bases at J, leaving 14 bases unmatched. This CDR3 contains 19 residues. The CDR3 region is CASSQWGASGRVYGETQYF. In DNA form, the CDR3 reads TGTGCCAGCAGCCAATGGGGGGCTAGCGGGAGGGTCTATGGAGAGACCCAGTACTTC.

The rearrangement joins TRBV14 to TRBJ1-1; D possibly corresponds to TRBD1 (5 bases). This CDR3 has 18 residues. Germline CDR1 SGHDN, CDR2 FVKESK. With 3 bases removed from V and 1 base from J, the gap between germline ends came to 21 bases. The CDR3 loop reads CASSQGYGRERGNTEAFF. Here the CDR3 DNA reads TGTGCCAGCAGCCAGGGGTATGGCAGGGAAAGGGGGAACACTGAAGCTTTCTTT. The whole variable domain, filled in from reference TRBV14 and TRBJ1-1, reads EAGVTQFPSHSVIEKGQTVTLRCDPISGHDNLYWYRRVMGKEIKFLLHFVKESKQDESGMPNNRFLAERTGGTYSTLKVQPAELEDSGVYFCASSQGYGRERGNTEAFFGQGTRLTVV.

The chain couples TRBV27 to TRBJ2-7; 11 nucleotides align to TRBD2. The V gene's germline CDR1 is MNHEY and CDR2 SMNVEV (reference sequence). V lost 4 bases and J lost 6; bases outside the gene matches: 11. This CDR3 spans 16 amino acids. The CDR3: CASSSFSSGGAVEQYF. CDR3 nucleotides: TGTGCCAGCAGTTCCTTTAGTAGCGGGGGGGCTGTCGAGCAGTACTTC.

This clone was seen a few times. This chain connects TRBV19 to TRBJ2-4, with 11 bases matching TRBD1. The V gene's germline CDR1 is LNHDA and CDR2 SQIVND (reference sequence). This CDR3 spans 15 amino acids. With V trimmed by 5 bases and J by 8 bases, 8 bases remained unmatched. Here the CDR3 DNA reads TGTGCCAGTAGTTTCCCGGGACAGGGGGGATACATTCAGTACTTC. It yields the protein CASSFPGQGGYIQYF.

A single count supports this clone. The chain joins TRBV19 to TRBJ1-2; perhaps TRBD1 as D (6 bases). Trimming removed 4 bases from V and 4 bases from J, with 16 bases in between. The V gene's germline CDR1 is LNHDA and CDR2 SQIVND (reference sequence). CDR3 length: 15 residues. The CDR3 loop reads CASSTWTAQVYGYTF. The CDR3 DNA reads as TGTGCCAGTAGTACCTGGACAGCCCAAGTCTATGGCTACACCTTC.

The chain joins TRBV4-3 to TRBJ1-6; unclear D gene. Trimming took off 1 base at V and 6 bases at J, with 16 bases between the two ends. CDR3 length: 17 amino acids. Per the germline V gene, CDR1 is LGHNA and CDR2 is YSLEER. The CDR3 DNA follows: TGCGCCAGCAGCCAAGTCCTCGCCCGGGGTGGTAATTCACCCCTCCACTTT. It yields the protein CASSQVLARGGNSPLHF.

This clone was recorded only once. The gene calls are TRBV5-4 and TRBJ1-2; D is uncertain. Germline lookup yields CDR1 SGHNT and CDR2 YYREEE (reference sequence). The V end lost 4 bases, the J end lost 4 bases, and 11 bases lay between the germline ends. The CDR3 has 13 amino acids. In nucleotides, the CDR3 is TGTGCCAGCAGCCTCGACAACGGCTATGGCTACACCTTC. Its translation is CASSLDNGYGYTF.

The chain joins TRBV5-1 to TRBJ2-2; D gene unclear. From germline, CDR1 is SGHRS and CDR2 YFSETQ. The CDR3 is 14 residues long. V was shortened by 3 bases and J by 2 bases, with 8 bases between the two germline ends. The CDR3 DNA reads TGCGCCAGCAGCTACAGTATTAACACCGGGGAGCTGTTTTTT. It codes for CASSYSINTGELFF.

At least ten counts were recorded for this clone. The chain is built from TRBV4-1 and TRBJ2-4; TRBD1 agrees at 9 bases. Germline V gene lookup returns CDR1 MGHRA and CDR2 YSYEKL. The trim removed 0 bases at V and 2 bases at J, leaving 8 bases unmatched. The CDR3 is 18 residues long. CDR3 sequence (DNA): TGCGCCAGCAGCCAAGATACCCACGGACAGGGGCCCAAAAACATTCAGTACTTC. It codes for CASSQDTHGQGPKNIQYF.

This sequence joins TRBV21-1 and TRBJ1-5; the table gives TRBD1 as D, unverified against the DNA. TRBV21-1 is given as a pseudogene. This CDR3 contains 14 residues. The CDR3 DNA follows: TGTGCCAGCAGCAAAGCTGGGCACAATCAGCCCCAGCATTTT. Protein: CASSKAGHNQPQHF.

V is TRBV5-1 and J is TRBJ2-3, with 12 bases identical to TRBD2. J lost 13 bases, V lost 4 bases, and 13 bases had no gene match. The CDR3 spans 15 residues. CDR1 and CDR2 (germline): SGHRS, YFSETQ. For the CDR3, the DNA is TGCGCCAGCAGCAGTCTAGCGGGAGGGGATACGCGAAAGTATTTT. Its translation is CASSSLAGGDTRKYF. Supplemented by reference TRBV5-1 and TRBJ2-3, the full variable domain reads KAGVTQTPRYLIKTRGQQVTLSCSPISGHRSVSWYQQTPGQGLQFLFEYFSETQRNKGNFPGRFSGRQFSNSRSEMNVSTLELGDSALYLCASSSLAGGDTRKYFGPGTRLTVL.

This chain joins TRBV10-3 and TRBJ1-1, with D perhaps matching TRBD1 (6 bases). V dropped 0 bases and J dropped 0 bases, with 8 bases sitting between them. The CDR3 is 15 residues long. The V gene's germline CDR1 is ENHRY and CDR2 SYGVKD. CDR3 coding DNA: TGTGCCATCAGTGAGTCCGACAGGCTGAACACTGAAGCTTTCTTT. Translated, it gives CAISESDRLNTEAFF.

The gene calls are TRBV11-2 and TRBJ1-4; TRBD1 might be the D (6 bases). The CDR3 has 13 amino acids. The V gene's germline CDR1 is SGHAT and CDR2 FQNNGV. V lost 4 bases to trimming and J lost 14 bases, with 17 bases between them. This CDR3 is CASSSGAGGRLFF. For the CDR3, the DNA is TGTGCCAGCAGCTCCGGGGCGGGGGGGCGCCTGTTTTTT.

The chain uses TRBV5-1 and TRBJ1-2, with D uncertain. Germline assignment: CDR1 SGHRS and CDR2 YFSETQ. V gave up 0 bases and J gave up 7 bases, with 13 bases separating them. The CDR3 has 14 amino acids. CDR3 in DNA: TGCGCCAGCAGCTTGGCATCGGGCGAGGGTGGCTACACCTTC. Protein: CASSLASGEGGYTF.

The chain couples TRBV19 to TRBJ2-5; 7 bases align to TRBD2. Trimming removed 3 bases from V and 2 bases from J; junction bases left unmatched: 9. The germline V gene has CDR1 LNHDA and CDR2 SQIVND (reference sequence). This CDR3 region has 16 residues. CDR3: CASSIGRVALQETQYF. Written as DNA, the CDR3 is TGTGCCAGTAGTATTGGGAGGGTGGCCCTACAAGAGACCCAGTACTTC.